The 2 T cell receptor beta chains below were found in one sample sequenced in a study of T cell changes during pregnancy in multiple sclerosis. This table comes from immunoSEQ multiplex PCR, and its TCRdb copy is limited to in-frame clones, with some not included. The table lists 55,000 to 65,000 clones, 93% of them singletons. The sequences come from peripheral blood, collected after pregnancy. The receptors shown here come from a female donor with multiple sclerosis, enrolled in a pregnancy study.

The rearrangement uses TRBV6-5 and TRBJ2-3; 7 bases are a match to TRBD1. The V and J ends lost 6 bases and 3 bases, in that order; junction bases with no gene match: 9. Germline CDR1 reads MNHEY; CDR2 reads SVGAGI. The CDR3 contains 15 residues. CDR3 region: CASSSGKGATDTQYF. CDR3 coding DNA: TGTGCCAGCAGCTCCGGGAAGGGGGCAACAGATACGCAGTATTTT.

V usage is TRBV7-6 and J usage is TRBJ1-2; 8 bases are shared with TRBD1. The CDR3 has 13 amino acids. The germline V gene has CDR1 SGHVS and CDR2 FNYEAQ. The junction had 2 bases not matched to a gene; V was cut back by 5 bases and J by 3 bases. CDR3 in DNA: TGTGCCAGCAGCAAGGGACAGGACTATGGCTACACCTTC. Translated: CASSKGQDYGYTF.